These T cell receptor beta chains were read from a single sample in a study of blood T cells in healthy people across ages. TCRdb ran MiXCR on the 5' RACE reads and lists one entry per CDR3 protein. The profile covers around 970,000 distinct CDR3 sequences, with roughly 47% appearing a single time and 20% to 25% taken by the ten largest. The specimen was blood. The receptors here all came from an older woman in good health. Each CDR3 is given with its conserved first and last residue. The D gene is left open where the match is weak. Expanded clones get a size class; other rows say once, few or many, or leave the size out.

NA	TRBV7-2	TRBJ2-2	NA	TGTGCCAGCAGCAAACTCGGGTCACGACGGCCGAACACCGGGGAGCTGTTTTTT	CASSKLGSRRPNTGELFF
few	TRBV4-1	TRBJ2-7	NA	TGCGCCAGCAGCCAATGGGCCGGGGAACCCTACGAGCAGTACTTC	CASSQWAGEPYEQYF
NA	TRBV29-1	TRBJ2-7	NA	TGCAGCGTGAGGGTAGGGGGCTCCTACGAGCAGTACTTC	CSVRVGGSYEQYF
once	TRBV20-1	TRBJ2-5	TRBD2	TGCAGTGCTAGAGTGGCGCGGGAGGGCCGAGAGACCCAGTACTTC	CSARVAREGRETQYF
NA	TRBV27	TRBJ2-1	TRBD2	TGTGCCAGCAGTTTTGTAGCGGGAGGGCCGAGTGGGAATGAGCAGTTCTTC	CASSFVAGGPSGNEQFF
NA	TRBV11-2	TRBJ2-7	NA	TGTGCCAGCAGCTTAGGGACCGGGCGGCCCTACGAGCAGTACTTC	CASSLGTGRPYEQYF
NA	TRBV6-6	TRBJ2-4	NA	TGTGCCAGCAGTTACTCGACAGCAAACACTCAGTACTTC	CASSYSTANTQYF
few	TRBV25-1	TRBJ2-5	NA	TGTGCCAGCAGTGAATACCGGGTGGTGGAGACCCAGTACTTC	CASSEYRVVETQYF
NA	TRBV14	TRBJ2-1	NA	TGTGCCAGCAGCCAAGGAATGGTGACTTATCTCTACAATGAGCAGTTCTTC	CASSQGMVTYLYNEQFF
NA	TRBV30	TRBJ2-3	NA	TGTGCCTCGGAGAATGTGCGCACAGATACGCAGTATTTT	CASENVRTDTQYF
NA	TRBV28	TRBJ2-5	TRBD2	TGTGCCAGCAGTAACGCGGGGGGAGGCCTAGAGACCCAGTACTTC	CASSNAGGGLETQYF
once	TRBV7-3	TRBJ2-3	TRBD2	TGTGCCAGCAGCTTAATGGGTAGCGGGATCGATACGCAGTATTTT	CASSLMGSGIDTQYF
NA	TRBV4-3	TRBJ1-4	TRBD1	TGCGCCAGCAGCCAAGAACAGGGGTGGACTAATGAAAAACTGTTTTTT	CASSQEQGWTNEKLFF
NA	TRBV3-1	TRBJ2-7	NA	TGTGCCAGCAGCCAAGTTAAGGTCCAGTACTTC	CASSQVKVQYF
few	TRBV29-1	TRBJ2-7	NA	TGCAGCGTCTCTACACAGGAGAAATACGAGCAGTACTTC	CSVSTQEKYEQYF
NA	TRBV7-9	TRBJ2-6	NA	TGTGCCAGCAGCGTCATAGCACTCCAAGCCTCTGGGGCCAACGTCCTGACTTTC	CASSVIALQASGANVLTF
few	TRBV4-2	TRBJ2-3	NA	TGTGCCAGCAGCCAGGGAGATCCAAACACAGATACGCAGTATTTT	CASSQGDPNTDTQYF
few	TRBV20-1	TRBJ2-7	TRBD1	TGCAGCGTAAAACAGGGGGCCTACGAGCAGTACTTC	CSVKQGAYEQYF
NA	TRBV7-9	TRBJ1-5	NA	TGTGCCAGCAGCTCAGACCCGGGACACATGAGCCCCAATCAGCCCCAGCATTTT	CASSSDPGHMSPNQPQHF
NA	TRBV27	TRBJ1-5	NA	TGTGCCAGCAACCCGAGCCCCAGCAATCAGCCCCAGCATTTT	CASNPSPSNQPQHF
once	TRBV6-2/TRBV6-3	TRBJ2-7	TRBD1	TGTGCCAGCAGTTACGGGGGACAGGGCTTCGAGCAGTACTTC	CASSYGGQGFEQYF
few	TRBV7-2	TRBJ2-5	NA	TGTGCCAGCACTTTTCGAGGAGGAGAGACCCAGTACTTC	CASTFRGGETQYF
NA	TRBV7-8	TRBJ2-1	TRBD2	TGTGCCAGCAGCTTAGCGACTAGCGGGACCCTTAATGAGCAGTTCTTC	CASSLATSGTLNEQFF
NA	TRBV24-1	TRBJ2-3	TRBD2	TGTGCCACCAGTGATTGGTCGGGACTAGCGTCAGATACGCAGTATTTT	CATSDWSGLASDTQYF
NA	TRBV7-2	TRBJ2-4	TRBD2	TGTGCCAGCAGCTTTAGCGGGACGGCCAAAAACATTCAGTACTTC	CASSFSGTAKNIQYF
NA	TRBV12-3/TRBV12-4	TRBJ1-6	NA	TGTGCCAGCAGTGTAGCGGGGAGTAATTCACCCCTCCACTTT	CASSVAGSNSPLHF
NA	TRBV20-1	TRBJ2-7	NA	TGCAGTGCTAGAGCACTAGCCCGGAACTACGAGCAGTACTTC	CSARALARNYEQYF
few	TRBV20-1	TRBJ2-5	TRBD2	TGCAGTGCCTTAGCGGGGCAAGAGACCCAGTACTTC	CSALAGQETQYF
NA	TRBV27	TRBJ2-1	TRBD2	TGTGCCAGCAGTATTCGAGCGGGAGGGCCATACAATGAGCAGTTCTTC	CASSIRAGGPYNEQFF
NA	TRBV11-2	TRBJ2-5	TRBD1	TGTGCCAGCAGCTTCCGGACAGGGGGTTTAGAGACCCAGTACTTC	CASSFRTGGLETQYF
NA	TRBV28	TRBJ2-3	NA	TGTGCCAGCAGTTTTTTCCCTCGGGGGCGAGCGGTAGCGGAAAGCACAGATACGCAGTATTTT	CASSFFPRGRAVAESTDTQYF
NA	TRBV15	TRBJ1-1	NA	TGTGCCACCAGCAGAGATTTTGGGACGGCGAACACTGAAGCTTTCTTT	CATSRDFGTANTEAFF
NA	TRBV5-5	TRBJ2-7	NA	TGTGCCAGCAGCTTAATCGTGTCGCGCGAGCAGTACTTC	CASSLIVSREQYF
few	TRBV20-1	TRBJ2-1	TRBD2	TGCAGTGCTTTAGCGGGAGGCCTATCTTACTACAATGAGCAGTTCTTC	CSALAGGLSYYNEQFF
NA	TRBV5-1	TRBJ1-1	TRBD1	TGCGCCAGCAGCTTGGTTCCCGGGACAGAAAACACTGAAGCTTTCTTT	CASSLVPGTENTEAFF
NA	TRBV7-2	TRBJ2-5	NA	TGTGCCAGCAGCTCAACCTTGCTGGAGGGGAGGAGAGGGACCCAGTACTTC	CASSSTLLEGRRGTQYF
NA	TRBV5-6	TRBJ2-7	NA	TGTGCCAGCAGCCCGTGGGGCCTCACCTACGAGCAGTACTTC	CASSPWGLTYEQYF
NA	TRBV7-2	TRBJ2-7	NA	TGTGCCAGCAGCCAGGTAGGCGCAGCCTACGAGCAGTACTTC	CASSQVGAAYEQYF
few	TRBV6-5	TRBJ2-2	NA	TGTGCCAGCAGTTACTCGATCGGGGTCAAAACCGGGGAGCTGTTTTTT	CASSYSIGVKTGELFF
NA	TRBV28	TRBJ2-7	NA	TGTGCCAGCAGTGAGGGGGACGCCGTGGACGAGCAGTACTTC	CASSEGDAVDEQYF
few	TRBV18	TRBJ1-4	NA	TGTGCCAGCTCAATTGACACTCCAACTAATGAAAAACTGTTTTTT	CASSIDTPTNEKLFF
NA	TRBV7-9	TRBJ1-1	NA	TGTGCCAGCAGCCCCAGACGACAGATACAGAACACTGAAGCTTTCTTT	CASSPRRQIQNTEAFF
NA	TRBV7-2	TRBJ2-5	TRBD1	TGTGCCAGCAGCCCAAAAAAGACAGGGGTAGAGACCCAGTACTTC	CASSPKKTGVETQYF
NA	TRBV7-2	TRBJ2-5	NA	TGTGCCAGCAGCGTTGGACTTCCAGAGACCCAGTACTTC	CASSVGLPETQYF
NA	TRBV20-1	TRBJ1-1	NA	TGCAGTGCTGGCAGGGGAAAAAACACTGAAGCTTTCTTT	CSAGRGKNTEAFF